These 9 T cell receptor beta chains originate from one sample sequenced in a study of monozygotic twins with inflammatory bowel disease. TCRdb reprocessed the 5' RACE reads, with one entry per CDR3 protein and no DNA. This sample's table has about 450,000 distinct CDR3 sequences. The sequenced sample consisted of blood. Every receptor here comes from a human donor with ulcerative colitis or Crohn's disease, or a healthy co-twin of an affected twin (not recorded which).

The genes are TRBV7-9 and TRBJ2-3; TCRdb proposes TRBD1, but this gene call is untestable without DNA. CDR1 is SEHNR and CDR2 is FQNEAQ in the germline V gene (reference sequence). The CDR3 runs to 12 residues. CDR3 residues: CASSSPRAVQYF. The entire variable domain, with the rest obtained from reference TRBV7-9 and TRBJ2-3, is as follows: DTGVSQNPRHKITKRGQNVTFRCDPISEHNRLYWYRQTLGQGPEFLTYFQNEAQLEKSRLLSDRFSAERPKGSFSTLEIQRTEQGDSAMYLCASSSPRAVQYFGPGTRLTVL.

The gene calls are TRBV3-1 and TRBJ2-3; TCRdb picks TRBD2, but there is no DNA to check that call. This CDR3 is built from 16 residues. In germline, CDR1 is LGHDT, CDR2 YNNKEL (reference sequence). The CDR3 loop is CASSQGDFSPTDTQYF.

The chain is built from TRBV7-2 and TRBJ1-2; the D call from TCRdb, TRBD1, cannot be confirmed without DNA. The CDR3 runs 15 residues. Germline values: CDR1 SGHTA, CDR2 FQGNSA. This chain's CDR3 is CASSPMGEVNYGYTF.

V and J are TRBV20-1 and TRBJ2-2. CDR3 length: 13 amino acids. Germline V gene sequence: CDR1 DFQATT, CDR2 SNEGSKA (reference sequence). The CDR3 loop is CSAGHPNTGELFF.

The chain links TRBV20-1 to TRBJ2-5; there is no DNA to check the TCRdb D call of TRBD1. The CDR3 has 12 residues. The germline V gene encodes CDR1 DFQATT and CDR2 SNEGSKA (reference sequence). The CDR3 sequence is CSAPQPGRPPYF.

The V and J genes are TRBV9 and TRBJ2-1. The CDR3 length is 13 residues. CDR1 and CDR2 from the germline V gene are SGDLS and YYNGEE. Here the CDR3 reads CASSSRSDNEQFF.

The chain uses TRBV14 and TRBJ2-7. The CDR3 contains 15 residues. The germline gives CDR1 SGHDN, CDR2 FVKESK. This CDR3 reads CASSLQETSSDEQYF.

The V and J genes are TRBV3-1 and TRBJ1-4. The CDR3 loop spans 13 amino acids. The germline gives CDR1 LGHDT, CDR2 YNNKEL (reference sequence). Here the CDR3 reads CASSDTTNEKLFF.

The chain joins TRBV7-7 to TRBJ2-3; TCRdb designates TRBD2, a call that cannot be tested without DNA. There are 16 residues in the CDR3. CDR1 is SSHAT and CDR2 is FNYEAQ in the germline V gene (reference sequence). Here the CDR3 reads CASSIPGTSGRDTQYF.